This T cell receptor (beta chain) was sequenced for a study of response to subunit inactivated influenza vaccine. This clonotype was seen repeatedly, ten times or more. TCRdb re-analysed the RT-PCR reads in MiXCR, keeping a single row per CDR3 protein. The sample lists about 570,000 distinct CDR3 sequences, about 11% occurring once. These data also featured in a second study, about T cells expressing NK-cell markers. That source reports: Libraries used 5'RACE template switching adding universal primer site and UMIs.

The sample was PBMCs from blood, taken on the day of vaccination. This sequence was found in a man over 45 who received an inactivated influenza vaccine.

The CDR3 DNA reads TGCGCCAGCAGCCCTCAGGAGGGGGTGGGCACTGAAGCTTTCTTT. This sequence encodes CASSPQEGVGTEAFF. V usage is TRBV5-1 and J usage is TRBJ1-1; a possible D gene is TRBD1 (6 bases). Trimming took 4 bases from V and 4 from J, leaving 17 bases between them. The germline CDR1 and CDR2 sequences are SGHRS and YFSETQ. CDR3 length: 15 residues.